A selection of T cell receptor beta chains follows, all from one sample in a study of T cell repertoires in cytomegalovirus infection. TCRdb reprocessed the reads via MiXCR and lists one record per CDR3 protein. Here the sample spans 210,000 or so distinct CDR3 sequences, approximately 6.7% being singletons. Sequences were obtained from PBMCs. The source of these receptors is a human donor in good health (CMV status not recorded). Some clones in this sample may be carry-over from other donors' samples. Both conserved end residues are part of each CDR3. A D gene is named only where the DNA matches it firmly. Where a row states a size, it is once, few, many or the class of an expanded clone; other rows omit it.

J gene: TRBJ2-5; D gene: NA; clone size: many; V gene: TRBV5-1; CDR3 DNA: TGCGCCAGCAGCTCGGGACTTCAGATAGAGACCCAGTACTTC; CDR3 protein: CASSSGLQIETQYF
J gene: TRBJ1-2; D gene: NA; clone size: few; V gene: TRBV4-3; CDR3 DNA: TGCGCCAGCAGCCAAGACCCCCAGGGGCCGTACACCTTC; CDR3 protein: CASSQDPQGPYTF
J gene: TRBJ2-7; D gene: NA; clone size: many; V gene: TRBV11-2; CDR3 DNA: TGTGCCAGCAGCTTAAGACCGGACTACGAGCAGTACTTC; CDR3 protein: CASSLRPDYEQYF
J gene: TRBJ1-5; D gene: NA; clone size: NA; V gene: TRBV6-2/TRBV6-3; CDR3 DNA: TGTGCCAGCAGAGCAGGGACGGGCAATCAGCCCCAGCATTTT; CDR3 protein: CASRAGTGNQPQHF
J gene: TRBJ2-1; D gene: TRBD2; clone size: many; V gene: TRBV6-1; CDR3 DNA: TGTGCCAGCAGTGAATCTAGCGGGGGGGCGTCCTACAATGAGCAGTTCTTC; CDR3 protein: CASSESSGGASYNEQFF
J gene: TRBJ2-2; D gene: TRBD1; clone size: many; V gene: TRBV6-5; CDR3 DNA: TGTGCCAGCAGTAGCAGACAGGGAAATTCTCGGCGGGAGCTGTTTTTT; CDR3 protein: CASSSRQGNSRRELFF
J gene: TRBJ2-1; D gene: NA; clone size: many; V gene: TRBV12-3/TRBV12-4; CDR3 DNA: TGTGCCAGCAGTTTGGGGCAGGGAAGAGTGTCGTACAATGAGCAGTTCTTC; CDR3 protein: CASSLGQGRVSYNEQFF
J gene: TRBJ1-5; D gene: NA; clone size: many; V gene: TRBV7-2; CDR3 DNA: TGTGCCAGCAGCCAACGGGTTGATCAGCCCCAGCATTTT; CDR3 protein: CASSQRVDQPQHF
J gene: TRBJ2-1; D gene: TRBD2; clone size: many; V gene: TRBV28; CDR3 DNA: TGTGCCAGCATTCCGGGGGGGGCCATGAATGAGCAGTTCTTC; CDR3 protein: CASIPGGAMNEQFF
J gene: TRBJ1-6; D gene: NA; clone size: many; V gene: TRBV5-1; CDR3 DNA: TGCGCCAGCAGCCTACCAGACAGAAATTCACCCCTCCACTTT; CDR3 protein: CASSLPDRNSPLHF
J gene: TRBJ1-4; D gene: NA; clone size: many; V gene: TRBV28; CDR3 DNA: TGTGCCAGCAGTTTTAGGGGCGGTAATGAAAAACTGTTTTTT; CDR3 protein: CASSFRGGNEKLFF
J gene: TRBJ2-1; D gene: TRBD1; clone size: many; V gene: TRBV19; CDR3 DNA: TGTGCCAGTAGTATAGCCGGGACAGGGAATGAGCAGTTCTTC; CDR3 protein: CASSIAGTGNEQFF
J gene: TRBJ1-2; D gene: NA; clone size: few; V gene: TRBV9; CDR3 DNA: TGTGCCAGCAGCGTAACGGGAATCGGTGGCTACACCTTC; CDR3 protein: CASSVTGIGGYTF
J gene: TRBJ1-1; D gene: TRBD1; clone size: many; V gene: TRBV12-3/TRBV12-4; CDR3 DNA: TGTGCCAGCAGTTTAACCCCGACCGGGACAGTCCGTTTCGGAGCTTTCTTT; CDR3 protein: CASSLTPTGTVRFGAFF
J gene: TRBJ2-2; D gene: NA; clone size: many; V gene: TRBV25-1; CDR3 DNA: TGTGCCAGCACTGACCGATCGTGGGACACCGCGAACACCGGGGAGCTGTTTTTT; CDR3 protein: CASTDRSWDTANTGELFF
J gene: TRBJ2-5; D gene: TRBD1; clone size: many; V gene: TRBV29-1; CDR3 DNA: TGCAGCGTCCAGAAGGGGGCTACGGAGACCCAGTACTTC; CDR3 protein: CSVQKGATETQYF
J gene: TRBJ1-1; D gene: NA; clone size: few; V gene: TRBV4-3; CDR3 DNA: TGCGCCAGCAGCTTAACCGGGAAGGGAGGGTCTGAAGCTTTCTTT; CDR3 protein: CASSLTGKGGSEAFF
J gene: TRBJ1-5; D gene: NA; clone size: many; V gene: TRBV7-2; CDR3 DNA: TGTGCCAGCAGCCCCCCCGAGGGGGGATTAAATCAGCCCCAGCATTTT; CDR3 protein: CASSPPEGGLNQPQHF
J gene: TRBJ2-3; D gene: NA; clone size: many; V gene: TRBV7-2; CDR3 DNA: TGTGCCAGCAGCTTAGGGGGTATGGTGGATACGCAGTATTTT; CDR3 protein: CASSLGGMVDTQYF
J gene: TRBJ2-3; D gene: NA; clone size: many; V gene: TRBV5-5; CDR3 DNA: TGTGCCAGCAGCTTGTGGGTTTTTAGCACAGATACGCAGTATTTT; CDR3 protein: CASSLWVFSTDTQYF
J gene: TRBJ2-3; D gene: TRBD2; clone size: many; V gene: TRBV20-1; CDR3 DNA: TGCAGTGCTAGAGATCGTTTGCGGGGGAGCACAGATACGCAGTATTTT; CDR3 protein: CSARDRLRGSTDTQYF
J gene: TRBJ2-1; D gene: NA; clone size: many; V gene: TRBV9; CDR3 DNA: TGTGCCAGCAGCGGATTAGCGGTCCCCTACAATGAGCAGTTCTTC; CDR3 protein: CASSGLAVPYNEQFF
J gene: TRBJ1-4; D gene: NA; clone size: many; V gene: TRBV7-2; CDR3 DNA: TGTGCCAGCAGCTTAGGAGGGGTGAGGGGTGAAAAACTGTTTTTT; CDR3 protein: CASSLGGVRGEKLFF
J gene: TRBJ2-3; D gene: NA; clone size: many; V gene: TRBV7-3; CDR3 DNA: TGTGCCAGCAGCTCCCCAGAGGGGGAAGATACGCAGTATTTT; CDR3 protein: CASSSPEGEDTQYF
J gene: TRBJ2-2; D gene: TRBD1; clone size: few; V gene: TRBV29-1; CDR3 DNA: TGCAGCGCTGACCGACAGGGGTGGGCCGGGGAGCTGTTTTTT; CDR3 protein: CSADRQGWAGELFF
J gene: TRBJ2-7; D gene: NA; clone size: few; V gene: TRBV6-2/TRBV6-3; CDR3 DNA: TGTGCCAGCAGTTGGGATTCATACTACGAGCAGTACTTC; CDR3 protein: CASSWDSYYEQYF
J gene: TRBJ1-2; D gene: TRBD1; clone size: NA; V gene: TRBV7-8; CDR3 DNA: TGTGCCAGCAGCTCAGACGGGACAGCGAACTATGGCTACACCTTC; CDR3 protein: CASSSDGTANYGYTF
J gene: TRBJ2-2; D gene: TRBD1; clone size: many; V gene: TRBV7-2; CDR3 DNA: TGTGCCAGCAGCCTACGGACAGGCTCGAACACCGGGGAGCTGTTTTTT; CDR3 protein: CASSLRTGSNTGELFF
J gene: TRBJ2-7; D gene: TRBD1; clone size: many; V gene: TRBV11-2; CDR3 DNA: TGTGCCAGCAGCTCCATTTGGGACAGCCGCTACGAGCAGTACTTC; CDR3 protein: CASSSIWDSRYEQYF
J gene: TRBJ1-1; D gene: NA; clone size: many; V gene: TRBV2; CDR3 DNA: TGTGCCAGCAGTGAAGGGGCAGGGGACTTCTCGGAAGAAGCTTTCTTT; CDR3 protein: CASSEGAGDFSEEAFF
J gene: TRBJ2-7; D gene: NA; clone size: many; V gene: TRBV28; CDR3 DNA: TGTGCCAGCAGTCCCCCCGAGGGGTTTACAACCTACGAGCAGTACTTC; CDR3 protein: CASSPPEGFTTYEQYF
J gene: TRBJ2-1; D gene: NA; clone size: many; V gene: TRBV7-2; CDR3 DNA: TGTGCCAGCAGCCGTCCCCCGCGGAACGATGAGCAGTTCTTC; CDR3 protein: CASSRPPRNDEQFF
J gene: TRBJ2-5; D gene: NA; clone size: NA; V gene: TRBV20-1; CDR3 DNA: TGCAGTGCTAGAGTTCCGGGACCAGAGACCCAGTACTTC; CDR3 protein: CSARVPGPETQYF
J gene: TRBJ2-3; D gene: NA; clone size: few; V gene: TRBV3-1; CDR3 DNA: TGTGCCAGCAGCTCGGGGGTTGACAGAAGCACAGATACGCAGTATTTT; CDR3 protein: CASSSGVDRSTDTQYF
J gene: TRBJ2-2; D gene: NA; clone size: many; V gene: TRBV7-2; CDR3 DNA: TGTGCCAGCCTACCATGGGGGGGGGCGCCCGGGGAGCTGTTTTTT; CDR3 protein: CASLPWGGAPGELFF
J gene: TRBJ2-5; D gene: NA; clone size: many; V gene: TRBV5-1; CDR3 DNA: TGCGCCAGCAGATACACGGCGGGGCGCGGTAAACAAGAGACCCAGTACTTC; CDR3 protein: CASRYTAGRGKQETQYF
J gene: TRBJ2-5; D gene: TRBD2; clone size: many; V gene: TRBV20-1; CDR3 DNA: TGCAGTCCTCGAACCAGCGGGGGGCCAGAGACCCAGTACTTC; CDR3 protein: CSPRTSGGPETQYF
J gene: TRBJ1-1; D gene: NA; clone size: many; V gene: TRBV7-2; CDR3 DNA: TGTGCCAGCAGCTTAGGGCGGCACACTGAAGCTTTCTTT; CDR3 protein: CASSLGRHTEAFF
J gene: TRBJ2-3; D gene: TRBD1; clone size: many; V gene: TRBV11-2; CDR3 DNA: TGTGCCAGCAGCTGGGCCGGGACAGGTGATACAGATACGCAGTATTTT; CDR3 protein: CASSWAGTGDTDTQYF
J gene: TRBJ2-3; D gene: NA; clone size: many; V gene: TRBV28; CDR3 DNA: TGTGCCAGCAGTTTACAGTTTCCAGATACGCAGTATTTT; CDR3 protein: CASSLQFPDTQYF
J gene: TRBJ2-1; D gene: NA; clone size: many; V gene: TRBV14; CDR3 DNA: TGTGCCAGCAGCCGCCGGGGGCAAAGCTCCTACAATGAGCAGTTCTTC; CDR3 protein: CASSRRGQSSYNEQFF
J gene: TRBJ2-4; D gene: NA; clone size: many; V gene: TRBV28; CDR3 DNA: TGTGCCAGCAAAGACACTGCTCTAGCCAAAAACATTCAGTACTTC; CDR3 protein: CASKDTALAKNIQYF